This T cell receptor (beta chain) was obtained from a study of blood T cell repertoires in COVID-19. The method was immunoSEQ multiplex PCR; TCRdb's version includes in-frame clones alone and lacks a portion of them. The table lists more than 250,000 clones, about nine tenths of them singletons, with about 2.6% in the top ten. The J segment lost 4 bases and the V segment lost 6 bases, leaving 4 bases of the junction unmatched. CDR1 and CDR2 (germline): SGHTA, FQGNSA. The CDR3 sequence is 13 residues long. This clone was counted a few times. The genes are TRBV7-2 and TRBJ2-7; the match to TRBD2 covers 9 bases. This TCR derives from a woman between 18 and 29 years old who had recovered from COVID-19. Sequenced input: PBMCs or T cells enriched from blood (not recorded which). The DNA of the CDR3 is TGTGCCAGCAGGGTAGCGGGAGAGTACGAGCAGTACTTC. Translation: CASRVAGEYEQYF.